The clone carrying this T cell receptor beta chain was counted only a few times. This specimen belongs to a study of blood T cell repertoires in COVID-19. Study in general: There were acute and convalescent COVID-19 samples, and they came from the United States, Italy and Spain.

Some clones are missing from TCRdb's copy, which holds only in-frame ones; the method was immunoSEQ multiplex PCR. This table has 250,000 to 300,000 clones, over 70% appearing once. V was pared by 4 bases and J by 3 bases, with 16 bases of the junction left unmatched. Germline V gene lookup returns CDR1 SNHLY and CDR2 FYNNEI. The CDR3 loop spans 19 amino acids. The rearrangement uses TRBV2 and TRBJ2-7, with 12 bases that match TRBD2. This clonotype was obtained from a woman aged 80 or over with acute or convalescent COVID-19. The sample consisted of peripheral blood. In DNA form, the CDR3 reads TGTGCCAGCAGTGCGGCGTTGTCTAGCGGGAGGGCCGGGGGCTACGAGCAGTACTTC. Amino acids: CASSAALSSGRAGGYEQYF.